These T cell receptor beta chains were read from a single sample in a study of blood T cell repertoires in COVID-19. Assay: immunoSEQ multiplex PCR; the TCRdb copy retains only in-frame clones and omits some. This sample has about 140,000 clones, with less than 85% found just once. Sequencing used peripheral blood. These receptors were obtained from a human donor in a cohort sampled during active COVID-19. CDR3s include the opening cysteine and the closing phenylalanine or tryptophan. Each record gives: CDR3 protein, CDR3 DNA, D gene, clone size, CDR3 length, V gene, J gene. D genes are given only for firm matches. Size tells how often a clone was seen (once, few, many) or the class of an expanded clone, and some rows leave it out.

CVTSGEIGDTQYF,TGTGTCACTAGCGGGGAAATCGGGGATACGCAGTATTTT,TRBD2,-,13,TRBV6-5,TRBJ2-3
CASSEGTAGTDTQYF,TGCGCCAGCAGCGAGGGGACAGCCGGCACAGATACGCAGTATTTT,TRBD1,-,15,TRBV5-1,TRBJ2-3
CASSLDGQGAYEQYF,TGCGCCAGCAGCTTGGACGGACAGGGGGCCTACGAGCAGTACTTC,TRBD1,-,15,TRBV5-1,TRBJ2-7
CASSASTGRTYEQYF,TGTGCCAGCAGCGCATCGACAGGGAGAACCTACGAGCAGTACTTC,TRBD1,few,15,TRBV11-2,TRBJ2-7
CASSFGQPQETQYF,TGTGCCAGCAGCTTCGGACAGCCTCAAGAGACCCAGTACTTC,-,-,14,TRBV7-9,TRBJ2-5
CASSSGQGAGGYTF,TGTGCCAGTAGTTCGGGACAGGGGGCTGGGGGCTACACCTTC,TRBD1,-,14,TRBV19,TRBJ1-2
CASSFGTPGELFF,TGTGCCAGCAGCTTCGGGACTCCCGGGGAGCTGTTTTTT,-,-,13,TRBV6-2/TRBV6-3,TRBJ2-2
CASSLVGTDTQYF,TGTGCCAGCAGCTTAGTAGGCACAGATACGCAGTATTTT,-,-,13,TRBV7-9,TRBJ2-3
CASSILGGGRSYEQYF,TGTGCCAGTAGTATACTCGGCGGGGGCCGCTCCTACGAGCAGTACTTC,-,-,16,TRBV19,TRBJ2-7
CASRRDSAGPQHF,TGTGCCAGCAGAAGGGACAGCGCAGGGCCCCAGCATTTT,TRBD1,-,13,TRBV6-5,TRBJ1-5
CASRARGGPTDTQYF,TGTGCCAGTAGAGCCCGGGGGGGGCCTACAGATACGCAGTATTTT,TRBD2,-,15,TRBV19,TRBJ2-3
CASVWQGGRGEKLFF,TGTGCCAGCGTTTGGCAAGGGGGCAGGGGTGAAAAACTGTTTTTT,TRBD1,once,15,TRBV6-5,TRBJ1-4
CASSYRGSSGANVLTF,TGTGCCAGCAGTTACAGGGGGAGCTCTGGGGCCAACGTCCTGACTTTC,TRBD1,once,16,TRBV27,TRBJ2-6
CASSLDSRAGETQYF,TGTGCCAGCAGCTTAGATTCGAGGGCGGGAGAGACCCAGTACTTC,-,-,15,TRBV7-2,TRBJ2-5
CASSQEAQGSSYNSPLHF,TGTGCCAGCAGCCAAGAGGCCCAGGGTAGCTCCTATAATTCACCCCTCCACTTT,-,-,18,TRBV14,TRBJ1-6
CASSLTYSQETQYF,TGTGCCAGCAGCCTTACTTACAGCCAAGAGACCCAGTACTTC,-,-,14,TRBV4-2,TRBJ2-5
CASSNPTGISTQYF,TGTGCCAGCAGCAACCCGACAGGGATATCTACGCAGTATTTT,TRBD1,-,14,TRBV7-3,TRBJ2-3
CSVSDRETQYF,TGCAGTGTCTCGGACAGGGAGACCCAGTACTTC,TRBD1,-,11,TRBV20-1,TRBJ2-5
CASSPSGGANQPQHF,TGTGCCAGCAGCCCGAGCGGGGGCGCAAATCAGCCCCAGCATTTT,-,-,15,TRBV28,TRBJ1-5
CASSSGRGTTYGYTF,TGTGCCAGCAGTTCGGGGAGGGGAACCACCTATGGCTACACCTTC,-,-,15,TRBV7-9,TRBJ1-2
CASSSRAVAGAGELFF,TGTGCCAGCAGCTCCCGGGCGGTAGCGGGGGCCGGGGAGCTGTTTTTT,TRBD2,-,16,TRBV5-4,TRBJ2-2
CATMTGLEEKLFF,TGTGCCACCATGACGGGATTGGAAGAAAAACTGTTTTTT,-,few,13,TRBV15,TRBJ1-4
CASSIGGTDTDTQYF,TGTGCCAGTAGTATAGGAGGGACAGACACAGATACGCAGTATTTT,TRBD1,few,15,TRBV19,TRBJ2-3
CASSFGRGVSTDTQYF,TGTGCCAGCAGTTTTGGGCGGGGGGTTAGCACAGATACGCAGTATTTT,TRBD2,-,16,TRBV28,TRBJ2-3
CASSYSQITDTQYF,TGTGCCAGCAGTTATTCCCAGATCACAGATACGCAGTATTTT,-,-,14,TRBV6-2/TRBV6-3,TRBJ2-3
CASSRLAGGAGRTDTQYF,TGTGCCAGCAGCAGACTAGCGGGGGGCGCCGGCCGAACAGATACGCAGTATTTT,TRBD2,-,18,TRBV7-8,TRBJ2-3
CASSLGGDPDPIF,TGTGCCAGCAGCTTAGGGGGGGACCCCGACCCCATCTTC,-,-,13,TRBV11-2,TRBJ2-1
CASSYSIVTNYGYTF,TGTGCCAGCAGTTACTCGATAGTTACTAACTATGGCTACACCTTC,-,-,15,TRBV6-5,TRBJ1-2
CASSRKGQAAQHF,TGTGCCAGCTCAAGAAAGGGACAGGCAGCCCAGCATTTT,TRBD1,-,13,TRBV18,TRBJ1-5
CASSLGGWDNSPLHF,TGTGCCAGCAGCTTAGGGGGCTGGGATAATTCACCCCTCCACTTT,-,-,15,TRBV7-2,TRBJ1-6
CATSRDLATGYEQYF,TGTGCCACCAGCAGAGACTTGGCCACGGGCTACGAGCAGTACTTC,-,-,15,TRBV15,TRBJ2-7
CASSPVEGGGANVLTF,TGTGCCAGCAGTCCAGTCGAGGGCGGTGGGGCCAACGTCCTGACTTTC,-,-,16,TRBV25-1,TRBJ2-6
CASSARDRYYGYTF,TGTGCCAGCAGCGCACGGGACAGATACTATGGCTACACCTTC,TRBD1,-,14,TRBV5-4,TRBJ1-2
CATRPSGGPYQETQYF,TGTGCCACCAGACCCAGCGGGGGGCCATACCAAGAGACCCAGTACTTC,TRBD2,-,16,TRBV7-8,TRBJ2-5
CASSVVASGGAVTGELFF,TGTGCCAGCAGCGTAGTGGCTAGCGGGGGAGCAGTCACCGGGGAGCTGTTTTTT,TRBD2,-,18,TRBV9,TRBJ2-2
CASSQLGQGEQGYTF,TGTGCCAGCAGCCAGCTTGGACAGGGGGAACAGGGCTACACCTTC,TRBD1,-,15,TRBV28,TRBJ1-2
CASRLAGGPSGEQFF,TGTGCCAGCAGACTAGCGGGGGGGCCGAGTGGTGAGCAGTTCTTC,TRBD2,-,15,TRBV7-6,TRBJ2-1
CASSHHTGGGSTNEKLFF,TGCGCCAGCAGCCACCATACAGGGGGCGGTTCAACTAATGAAAAACTGTTTTTT,TRBD1,-,18,TRBV4-3,TRBJ1-4
CASSHDFSGLLHTDTQYF,TGTGCCAGCAGCCACGACTTTAGCGGGTTACTTCACACAGATACGCAGTATTTT,TRBD2,-,18,TRBV3-1/TRBV3-2,TRBJ2-3
CASSELDGRLLF,TGTGCCAGCAGTGAACTGGACGGGAGGTTACTCTTC,TRBD2,-,12,TRBV25-1,TRBJ2-1
CASSLPRDRNYYGYTF,TGTGCCAGCAGCTTGCCCCGGGACAGGAATTACTATGGCTACACCTTC,TRBD1,-,16,TRBV5-4,TRBJ1-2
CASSLWTNTEAFF,TGTGCCAGCAGCTTATGGACAAACACTGAAGCTTTCTTT,-,-,13,TRBV7-2,TRBJ1-1
CASSQNIGTAESTF,TGTGCCAGCAGCCAAAACATTGGGACAGCCGAAAGCACCTTC,TRBD1,-,14,TRBV4-2,TRBJ1-2
CASSPLRDTYEQYF,TGTGCCAGCTCACCACTCCGGGACACTTACGAGCAGTACTTC,-,-,14,TRBV18,TRBJ2-7
CASSLSSGGDGGYTF,TGTGCCAGCAGCTTATCATCAGGGGGCGATGGTGGCTACACCTTC,TRBD1,-,15,TRBV7-2,TRBJ1-2
CASSLDPGRVTGELFF,TGTGCCAGCAGCTTAGATCCAGGGAGGGTCACCGGGGAGCTGTTTTTT,TRBD2,-,16,TRBV7-8,TRBJ2-2
CASSPSTGTDNEQFF,TGTGCCAGCAGCCCGAGTACAGGGACGGACAATGAGCAGTTCTTC,-,-,15,TRBV7-3,TRBJ2-1
CASSVATGGGEQYF,TGTGCCAGCAGCGTAGCGACAGGGGGCGGCGAGCAGTACTTC,TRBD1,-,14,TRBV9,TRBJ2-7
CASSLGGGAGQPQHF,TGCGCCAGCAGCCTTGGTGGGGGGGCGGGTCAGCCCCAGCATTTT,-,-,15,TRBV5-1,TRBJ1-5
CASRDTGVFTEAFF,TGTGCCAGCAGGGATACAGGGGTTTTCACTGAAGCTTTCTTT,TRBD1,-,14,TRBV6-5,TRBJ1-1
CSVRDYPTYEQYF,TGCAGCGTCCGGGACTATCCCACCTACGAGCAGTACTTC,TRBD2,once,13,TRBV29-1,TRBJ2-7
CAWTDTAYEQYF,TGTGCCTGGACGGACACTGCCTACGAGCAGTACTTC,-,few,12,TRBV30,TRBJ2-7
CASSLAMETQYF,TGCGCCAGCAGCTTGGCCATGGAGACCCAGTACTTC,-,-,12,TRBV5-1,TRBJ2-5
CASSLAVGRRVYEQYF,TGTGCCAGCAGCTTAGCGGTTGGCAGGCGGGTCTACGAGCAGTACTTC,-,-,16,TRBV7-8,TRBJ2-7
CASSLAGRQNTGELFF,TGTGCCAGCAGTCTAGCGGGGAGGCAAAACACCGGGGAGCTGTTTTTT,TRBD2,-,16,TRBV27,TRBJ2-2
CASSPRTARAQYF,TGCGCCAGCAGTCCTCGGACAGCCAGGGCCCAGTACTTC,-,-,13,TRBV23-1,TRBJ2-5
CASSLARSSTDTQYF,TGTGCCAGTAGCCTAGCGCGTTCTAGCACAGATACGCAGTATTTT,-,-,15,TRBV19,TRBJ2-3